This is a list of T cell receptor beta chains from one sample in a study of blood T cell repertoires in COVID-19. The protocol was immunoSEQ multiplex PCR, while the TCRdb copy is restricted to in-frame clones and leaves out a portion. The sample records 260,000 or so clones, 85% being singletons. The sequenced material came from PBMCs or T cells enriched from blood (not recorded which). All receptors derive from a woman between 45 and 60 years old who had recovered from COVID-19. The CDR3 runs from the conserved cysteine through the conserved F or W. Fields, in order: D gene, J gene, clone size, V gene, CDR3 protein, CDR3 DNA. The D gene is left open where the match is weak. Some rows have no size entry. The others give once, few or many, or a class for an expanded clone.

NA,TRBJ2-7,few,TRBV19,CASSIVGTYLYEQYF,TGTGCCAGTAGTATAGTGGGCACCTACCTCTACGAGCAGTACTTC
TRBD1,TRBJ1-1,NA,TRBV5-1,CASSTTGGTEAFF,TGCGCCAGCAGCACCACAGGGGGCACTGAAGCTTTCTTT
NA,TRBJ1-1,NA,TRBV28,CASSKGRAFF,TGTGCCAGCAGTAAGGGGAGGGCTTTCTTT
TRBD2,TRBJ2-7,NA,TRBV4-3,CASSQVFGGGGEQYF,TGCGCCAGCAGCCAGGTTTTCGGGGGGGGCGGCGAGCAGTACTTC
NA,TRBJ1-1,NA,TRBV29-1,CSVSFSQGSSEAFF,TGCAGCGTTTCTTTTAGTCAGGGGAGTTCTGAAGCTTTCTTT
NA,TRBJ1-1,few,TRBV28,CASSYTGNRNTEAFF,TGTGCCAGCAGTTACACAGGGAACAGGAACACTGAAGCTTTCTTT
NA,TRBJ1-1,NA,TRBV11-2,CASSLGGAKTEAFF,TGTGCCAGCAGCTTAGGGGGCGCGAAAACTGAAGCTTTCTTT
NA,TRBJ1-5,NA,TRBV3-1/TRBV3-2,CASSQVIGVMSNQPQHF,TGTGCCAGCAGCCAAGTGATCGGGGTAATGAGCAATCAGCCCCAGCATTTT
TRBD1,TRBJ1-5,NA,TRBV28,CASSDRHGQPQHF,TGTGCCAGCTCGGACAGGCATGGACAGCCCCAGCATTTT
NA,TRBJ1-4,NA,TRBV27,CASSSGLGLFREKLFF,TGTGCCAGCAGTTCCGGATTGGGGCTTTTTCGGGAAAAACTGTTTTTT
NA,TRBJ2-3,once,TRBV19,CASSTVVTTDTQYF,TGTGCCAGTAGTACGGTCGTCACCACAGATACGCAGTATTTT
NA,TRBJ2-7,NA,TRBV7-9,CASSLLSQGGDEQYF,TGTGCCAGCAGCCTATTATCCCAAGGGGGGGACGAGCAGTACTTC
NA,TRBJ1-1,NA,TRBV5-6,CASSLVQMNTEAFF,TGTGCCAGCAGCTTGGTCCAAATGAACACTGAAGCTTTCTTT
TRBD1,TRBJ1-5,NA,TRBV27,CASSRIRTGGQPQHF,TGTGCCAGCAGTCGAATAAGGACAGGGGGTCAGCCCCAGCATTTT
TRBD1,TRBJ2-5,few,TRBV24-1,CATSDRQGRGQETQYF,TGTGCCACCAGTGATCGACAGGGGAGAGGGCAAGAGACCCAGTACTTC
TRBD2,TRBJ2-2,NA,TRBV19,CASSMKGRLAGVNTGELFF,TGTGCCAGTAGTATGAAGGGGCGACTAGCGGGAGTGAACACCGGGGAGCTGTTTTTT
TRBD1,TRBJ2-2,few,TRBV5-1,CASSEGQGLSFGLF,TGCGCCAGCAGCGAAGGACAGGGTCTCTCCTTCGGGCTTTTT
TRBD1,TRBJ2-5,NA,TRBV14,CASSPGQGVPLETQYF,TGTGCCAGCAGCCCCGGACAGGGAGTCCCCCTAGAGACCCAGTACTTC
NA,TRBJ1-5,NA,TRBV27,CASSLSVSQPQHF,TGTGCCAGCAGTTTATCTGTATCCCAGCCCCAGCATTTT
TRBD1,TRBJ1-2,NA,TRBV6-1,CASSELGTGGYTF,TGTGCCAGCAGTGAATTAGGGACAGGTGGCTACACCTTC
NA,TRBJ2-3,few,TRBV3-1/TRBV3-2,CASSSYRVRDTQYF,TGTGCCAGCAGCTCATACAGGGTGAGGGATACGCAGTATTTT
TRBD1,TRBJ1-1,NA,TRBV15,CATSRTGRTTFF,TGTGCCACCAGCAGGACAGGGAGGACGACTTTCTTT
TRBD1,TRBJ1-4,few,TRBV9,CASSAGQRTNEKLFF,TGTGCCAGCAGCGCGGGACAGAGGACGAATGAAAAACTGTTTTTT
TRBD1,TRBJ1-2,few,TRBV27,CASRSMQTGNRLYGYTF,TGTGCCAGCAGATCTATGCAGACAGGGAATCGACTTTATGGCTACACCTTC
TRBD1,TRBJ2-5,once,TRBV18,CASSPNRGQETQYF,TGTGCCAGCTCACCTAACAGGGGGCAAGAGACCCAGTACTTC
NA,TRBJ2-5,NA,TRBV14,CASSTLGTGPQETQYF,TGTGCCAGCAGCACCCTAGGGACTGGACCTCAAGAGACCCAGTACTTC
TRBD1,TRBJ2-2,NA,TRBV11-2,CASSLGTGTATGELFF,TGTGCCAGCAGCTTAGGTACCGGGACAGCTACTGGGGAGCTGTTTTTT
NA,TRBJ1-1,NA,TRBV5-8,CASSFDRLTEAFF,TGTGCCAGCAGCTTTGACAGGCTCACTGAAGCTTTCTTT
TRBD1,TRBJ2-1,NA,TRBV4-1,CASSPGGGNEQFF,TGCGCCAGCAGCCCAGGGGGCGGGAATGAGCAGTTCTTC
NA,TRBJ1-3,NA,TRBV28,CASSLEVSGNTIYF,TGTGCCAGCAGTTTAGAGGTATCTGGAAACACCATATATTTT
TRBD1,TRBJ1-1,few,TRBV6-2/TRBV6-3,CASSYTGQGAGAFF,TGTGCCAGCAGTTACACCGGACAGGGGGCGGGAGCTTTCTTT
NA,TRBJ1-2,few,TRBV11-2,CASTTTGREGSNYGYTF,TGTGCCAGCACTACAACTGGCAGGGAGGGTTCTAACTATGGCTACACCTTC
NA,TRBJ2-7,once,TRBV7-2,CASSLRPGTLYEQYF,TGTGCCAGCAGCTTACGACCCGGGACTCTATACGAGCAGTACTTC
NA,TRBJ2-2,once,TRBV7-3,CASSLRDDTGELFF,TGTGCCAGCAGCTTAAGAGATGACACCGGGGAGCTGTTTTTT
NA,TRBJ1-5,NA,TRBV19,CASTPTGRRGNQPQHF,TGTGCCAGTACCCCTACAGGCCGCCGGGGCAATCAGCCCCAGCATTTT
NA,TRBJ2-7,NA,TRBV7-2,CASSLSGSSYEQYF,TGTGCCAGCAGCTTGTCAGGCAGCTCCTACGAGCAGTACTTC
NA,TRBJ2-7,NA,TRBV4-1,CASSLLRGYEQYF,TGCGCCAGCAGCCTCCTCAGGGGCTACGAGCAGTACTTC
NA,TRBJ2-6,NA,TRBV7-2,CASRGQSSGANVLTF,TGTGCCAGCCGCGGACAGAGCTCTGGGGCCAACGTCCTGACTTTC
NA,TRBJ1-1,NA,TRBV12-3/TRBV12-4,CASSFGGYTEAFF,TGTGCCAGCAGTTTCGGGGGTTACACTGAAGCTTTCTTT
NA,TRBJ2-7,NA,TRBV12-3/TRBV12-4,CASGRDSYEQYF,TGTGCCAGCGGGCGGGACTCCTACGAGCAGTACTTC
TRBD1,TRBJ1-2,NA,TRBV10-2,CASSETGTAYGYTF,TGCGCCAGCAGTGAGACCGGGACAGCTTATGGCTACACCTTC
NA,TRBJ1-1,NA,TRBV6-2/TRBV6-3,CASSYSRDNLNTEAFF,TGTGCCAGCAGTTACTCTCGGGACAATCTGAACACTGAAGCTTTCTTT
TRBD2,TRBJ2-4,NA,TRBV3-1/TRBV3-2,CASSQGGLRGAKNIQYF,TGTGCCAGCAGCCAGGGAGGACTGCGGGGGGCCAAAAACATTCAGTACTTC
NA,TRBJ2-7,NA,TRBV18,CASSPTTPTYEQYF,TGTGCCAGCTCACCCACGACTCCTACCTACGAGCAGTACTTC
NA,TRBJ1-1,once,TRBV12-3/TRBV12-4,CASRTGARAEAFF,TGTGCCAGCAGGACAGGTGCGCGAGCTGAAGCTTTCTTT
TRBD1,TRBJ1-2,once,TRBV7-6,CASSWGTGSNYGYTF,TGTGCCAGCAGCTGGGGGACAGGATCTAACTATGGCTACACCTTC
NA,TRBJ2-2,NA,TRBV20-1,CSASLGLTGELFF,TGCAGTGCTAGTCTGGGCCTCACCGGGGAGCTGTTTTTT
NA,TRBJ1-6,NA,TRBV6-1,CASSEDRRNNSPLHF,TGTGCCAGCAGTGAAGACAGACGGAATAATTCACCCCTCCACTTT
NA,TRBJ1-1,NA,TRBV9,CASSVVGVGSTEAFF,TGTGCCAGCAGCGTAGTCGGGGTTGGGAGCACTGAAGCTTTCTTT
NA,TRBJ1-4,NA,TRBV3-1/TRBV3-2,CASSRQHLEKLFF,TGTGCCAGCAGTCGCCAACACCTTGAAAAACTGTTTTTT
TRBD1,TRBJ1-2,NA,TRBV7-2,CASSLAPTGRDKDGYTF,TGTGCCAGCAGCTTAGCTCCGACAGGGCGGGATAAGGATGGCTACACCTTC
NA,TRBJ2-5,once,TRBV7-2,CASSFDRRETQYF,TGTGCCAGCAGCTTTGACAGGCGGGAGACCCAGTACTTC
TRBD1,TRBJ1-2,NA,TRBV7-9,CASSPQGAFGYTF,TGTGCCAGCAGCCCACAGGGGGCGTTTGGCTACACCTTC
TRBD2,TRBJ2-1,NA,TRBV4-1,CASSQERGTYNEQFF,TGCGCCAGCAGCCAAGAGCGGGGGACCTACAATGAGCAGTTCTTC
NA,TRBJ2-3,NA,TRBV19,CASSNTGNPFTDTQYF,TGTGCCAGTAGTAACACAGGGAACCCCTTCACAGATACGCAGTATTTT
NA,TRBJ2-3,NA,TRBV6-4,CASSQDRTDTQYF,TGTGCCAGCAGTCAGGACAGAACAGATACGCAGTATTTT
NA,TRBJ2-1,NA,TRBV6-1,CASSEQLAVVGNEQFF,TGTGCCAGCAGTGAGCAACTAGCAGTCGTCGGCAATGAGCAGTTCTTC
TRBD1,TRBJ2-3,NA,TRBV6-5,CASSRNRGGSDTQYF,TGTGCCAGCAGCCGGAACAGGGGCGGGTCAGATACGCAGTATTTT
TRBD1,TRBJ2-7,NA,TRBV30,CAWSDPGQGVNYEQYF,TGTGCCTGGAGTGACCCAGGGCAGGGGGTCAACTACGAGCAGTACTTC
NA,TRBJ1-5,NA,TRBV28,CASSLIGRAVDQPQHF,TGTGCCAGCAGTTTAATCGGCAGGGCCGTTGATCAGCCCCAGCATTTT